Listed here is a single T cell receptor (beta chain). Libraries were prepared by immunoSEQ multiplex PCR; TCRdb keeps only in-frame clonotypes and omits some of them. Among some 500,000 clones, 88% were seen once, and the ten largest hold 1.5% to 2%. The data stem from a study of blood T cell repertoires in COVID-19. The germline CDR1 and CDR2 sequences are SQVTM and ANQGSEA. This CDR3 has 15 amino acids. Trimming cost V 1 base and J 4 bases; bases outside gene matches: 9. This chain links TRBV29-1 with TRBJ2-7; 8 positions match TRBD2. The TCR comes from a middle-aged woman who had recovered from COVID-19. The specimen sequenced was PBMCs or T cells enriched from blood (not recorded which). The CDR3 nucleotides read TGCAGCGTTGAAGGCACTGCGGGGGGCGGGTACGAGCAGTACTTC. Protein product: CSVEGTAGGGYEQYF.